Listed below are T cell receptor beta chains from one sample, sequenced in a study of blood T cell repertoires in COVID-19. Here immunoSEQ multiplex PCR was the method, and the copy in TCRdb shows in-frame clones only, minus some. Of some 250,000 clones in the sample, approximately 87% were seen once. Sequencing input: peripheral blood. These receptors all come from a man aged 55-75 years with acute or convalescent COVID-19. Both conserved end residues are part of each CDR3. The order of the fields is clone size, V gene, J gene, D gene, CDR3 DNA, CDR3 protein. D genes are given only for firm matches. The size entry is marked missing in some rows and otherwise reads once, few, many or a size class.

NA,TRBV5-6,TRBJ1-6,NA,TGTGCCAGCAGCACGTCTGGCGGCTATAATTCACCCCTCCACTTT,CASSTSGGYNSPLHF
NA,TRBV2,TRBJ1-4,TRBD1,TGTGCCAGCAGTGTGGACAGGGGGCGTGAAAAACTGTTTTTT,CASSVDRGREKLFF
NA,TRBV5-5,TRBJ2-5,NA,TGTGCCAGCAGCTTGGGGACTAATGTTCAGGAGACCCAGTACTTC,CASSLGTNVQETQYF
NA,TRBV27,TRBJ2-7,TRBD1,TGTGCCAGCAGTTACCGGGACAGTACCTACGAGCAGTACTTC,CASSYRDSTYEQYF
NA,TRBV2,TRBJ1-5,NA,TGTGCCAGCAGTGATCTGCGAGGTAGCAATCAGCCCCAGCATTTT,CASSDLRGSNQPQHF
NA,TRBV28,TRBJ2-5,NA,TGTGCCAGCAGCTACCGTAGCGGAGAAGAGACCCAGTACTTC,CASSYRSGEETQYF
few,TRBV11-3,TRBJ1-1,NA,TGTGCCAGCAGCTTAGAGGACAGCGTTGAAGCTTTCTTT,CASSLEDSVEAFF
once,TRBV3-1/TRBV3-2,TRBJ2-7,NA,TGTGCCAGCAGCGCACCGAGCTACGAGCAGTACTTC,CASSAPSYEQYF
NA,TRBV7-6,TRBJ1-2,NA,TGTGCCAGCAGCTTAGCGGGCCAGACGAGTGGCTACACCTTC,CASSLAGQTSGYTF
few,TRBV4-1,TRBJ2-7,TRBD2,TGCGCCAGCAGCCAGGCGACTAGCGGGGGGGAGAGCTCCTACGAGCAGTACTTC,CASSQATSGGESSYEQYF
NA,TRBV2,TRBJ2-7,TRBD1,TGTGCCAGCAGGGCCGGGACAGGGGGACTTTACGAGCAGTACTTC,CASRAGTGGLYEQYF
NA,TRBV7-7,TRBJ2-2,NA,TGTGCTAGCAGCCCTCGACTTGTCGGGGAGCTGTTTTTT,CASSPRLVGELFF
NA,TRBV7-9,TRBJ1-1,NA,TGTGCCAGCAGCTTCCGCAGGCCGAACACTGAAGCTTTCTTT,CASSFRRPNTEAFF
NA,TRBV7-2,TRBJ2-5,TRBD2,TGTGCCAGCAGCTTAGATGGCGGGAGGAGAGAGACCCAGTACTTC,CASSLDGGRRETQYF
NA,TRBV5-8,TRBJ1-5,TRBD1,TGTGCCAGCAGACACAGCGCCGGGACAGGGGACAATCAGCCCCAGCATTTT,CASRHSAGTGDNQPQHF
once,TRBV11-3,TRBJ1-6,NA,TGTGCCAGCAGCTTAGCTAGCACAGCGGGGAATTCACCCCTCCACTTT,CASSLASTAGNSPLHF
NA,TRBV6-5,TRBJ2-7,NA,TGTGCCAGCAGTTCACCGGGTTACGAGCAGTACTTC,CASSSPGYEQYF
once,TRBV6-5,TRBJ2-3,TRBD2,TGTGCCAGCAGTTCTAGCGGGAGGGCCAGAGATACGCAGTATTTT,CASSSSGRARDTQYF
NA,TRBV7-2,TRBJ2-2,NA,TGTGCCAGCAGCTTAGCAGGGGGACGCGGCGGGGAGCTGTTTTTT,CASSLAGGRGGELFF
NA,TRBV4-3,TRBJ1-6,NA,TGCGCCAGCAGCCAACAAGGGGGTGAGAATTCACCCCTCCACTTT,CASSQQGGENSPLHF
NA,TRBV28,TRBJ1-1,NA,TGTGCCATCGGTCTAGGGGTGATCACTGAAGCTTTCTTT,CAIGLGVITEAFF
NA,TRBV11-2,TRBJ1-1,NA,TGTGCCAGCAGCTTACTCGGGGTCATGAACACTGAAGCTTTCTTT,CASSLLGVMNTEAFF
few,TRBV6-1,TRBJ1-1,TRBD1,TGTGCCAGCAGTGAGACAGGGCAGTTCACTGAAGCTTTCTTT,CASSETGQFTEAFF
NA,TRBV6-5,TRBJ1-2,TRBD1,TGTGCCAGCAGTTACCCGGACAGGGCGGGCGGCTACACCTTC,CASSYPDRAGGYTF
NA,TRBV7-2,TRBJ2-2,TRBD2,TGTGCCAGCAGCTCGCTGCGGGGGGGAACCGGGGAGCTGTTTTTT,CASSSLRGGTGELFF
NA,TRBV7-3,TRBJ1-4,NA,TGTGCCAGCAGCTTAATCGCGGGAGAAAAACTGTTTTTT,CASSLIAGEKLFF
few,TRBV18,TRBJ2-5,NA,TGTGCCACCACCGAGCAGGGACTCCAAGAGACCCAGTACTTC,CATTEQGLQETQYF
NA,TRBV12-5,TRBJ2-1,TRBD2,TGTGCTAGTGGTACTGGTCAGTGGACTAGTACTGAGCAGTTCTTC,CASGTGQWTSTEQFF